Included here is one T cell receptor (beta chain) sequence, with context. Its antigen is still unknown. No base quality information exists; no much larger clone differs at one position. Library preparation was by the immunoSEQ multiplex PCR assay. A mixture of 60 forward primers for TCR Vbeta segments and 13 reverse primers for TCR Jbeta segments was used in the multiplex PCR. The CDR3 region of rearranged TCR beta genes was amplified from genomic DNA with a multiplex PCR assay. The amplified TCR beta libraries were sequenced on the Illumina HiSeq System as 87-base-pair reads. Per the source publication's procedure: A later analysis tallied roughly 78 million unique TCR beta chains across the 666 repertoires, and about 12 million of those chains were shared by two or more donors. To remove PCR and sequencing errors, raw reads were error-corrected and collapsed into unique sequences using a nearest-neighbor algorithm that merged closely related sequences. CDR3 sequences were aligned to IMGT reference sequences to assign V, D and J gene segments. Each retained sequence needed at least a six-nucleotide match to both a V gene segment and a J gene segment. Rearrangements were called productive when the CDR3 lacked stop codons and stayed in frame with V and J; all others were non-productive. Following IMGT convention, CDR3 was defined as the stretch from the second conserved V-encoded cysteine to the conserved J-encoded phenylalanine. Sequences without an unambiguous match to a single V gene segment were excluded from the earlier analysis of about 640 of the donors. An earlier analysis of several hundred of the donors classified V segments as functional when productive rearrangements were above 56.7% and as segregating when the standard deviation between donors was above 5%. To diagnose cytomegalovirus status from the catalog of TCR beta chain sequences, a statistical classification framework was built. In a later analysis, V and J genes were assigned by comparing TCR nucleotide sequences against IMGT/GENE-DB human TR gene sequences. A later analysis assigned CDR3 sequences and most-parsimonious VDJ recombination scenarios with the TCRdist pipeline. A later analysis defined each TCR beta chain by its CDR3 amino acid sequence plus V-gene family, and excluded reads lacking a unique V-gene family. To address suspected cross-contamination and a sequencing artifact, a later analysis removed roughly 580 highly shared, low-generation-probability nucleotide sequences. A later analysis calculated a clonal expansion index for each public chain from normalized within-repertoire ranks of inferred template counts. Generation probabilities in a later analysis came from a VDJ recombination model fitted to out-of-frame rearrangements, and those results were checked against IGoR. Hypergeometric tests were used in a later analysis to score TCR-TCR, TCR-HLA and TCR-CMV co-occurrence, with a repertoire-size bias correction applied to the TCR pairs. To estimate false discovery rates, a later analysis permuted the HLA or CMV assignments 20 times. In a later analysis, co-occurring TCRs were grouped with DBSCAN, and TCRdist sequence similarity was added when clustering was performed within HLA-allele-positive subsets. Repertoires with fewer than 30,000 or more than 120,000 public chains were left out of co-occurrence clustering, as were five repertoires with anomalous nucleotide sharing. The source is immuneACCESS, and TCRdb retained only in-frame sequences with V and J called. Part of the clones is not carried over; for the studies checked, unresolved V genes explain less than half of this, and the remainder is unexplained. Clonal size and the V and J genes are those of that table, whereas D and trimming came from the DNA. The sample records under 250,000 clones, approximately 85% of which are singletons. Less than 2.5% of the sample belongs to the ten largest clones.

The data originate from a study of cytomegalovirus exposure and HLA in healthy donors (dated by TCRdb to about 2017). In terms of the full investigation: An earlier analysis of several hundred of the donors reported approximately 300 Gb of sequence data and around 120 million unique TCR beta sequences from 150 million to 200 million T cells. About 300 gigabases of sequencing data and tens of millions of unique TCR sequences were included in an early release covering 550 to 800 HLA-typed donors. Of the 300 to 450 genotyped donors, 81% fell in the genetic ancestry cluster associated with self-reported Caucasian donors. The aim of the study was to test whether cataloging public T cell receptors could identify signatures of past pathogen exposure. Using immunosequencing, the study profiled T cell repertoires from 550 to 750 subjects and related those repertoires to cytomegalovirus serostatus. Besides the first cohort of 550 to 750 subjects, a separate validation cohort made up of over a hundred different subjects was used. The study combined high-throughput TCR immunosequencing, statistical association of individual TCRs with disease status, and machine learning to predict cytomegalovirus infection status. To study patterns of TCR occurrence, a later analysis re-analyzed previously published TCR beta repertoires from around 700 donors and added high-resolution HLA genotyping. Rather than using new phenotypic data, the later analysis identified candidate immune exposures from TCR beta sequences and from how often those sequences occurred across donors. In an earlier analysis of around 540 of the donors, high-throughput TCR beta sequencing was used to judge whether each TCR beta V gene segment behaved as functional or pseudogenic. Donor age, sex, ethnicity and CMV serostatus were compiled alongside the repertoire data. A later genetic analysis used genome-wide SNP genotypes for 398 of the 666 donors, treating that subset as a discovery cohort. Every repertoire in the discovery cohort had been generated on one and the same sequencing platform. Both class I and class II loci were covered by HLA typing, at four-digit resolution. Typing coverage varied by locus: roughly 629-640 donors for A, B, C, DRB1 and DQB1; about 520 for DQA1; about 600 for DPA1; under 490 for DPB1. Roughly 5 DR-DQ haplotypes were handled as single units for association and clustering, since linkage in the cohort was strong. Among 398 genotyped donors of the cohort, an average of about 240,000 unique TCR beta nucleotide sequences were sequenced per donor, around 18% of them non-productive.

The full study reports these points: The classifier was reported to diagnose cytomegalovirus status with high specificity and sensitivity in both the original cohort and the validation cohort. A later analysis associated about 16,000 TCR beta sequences with specific HLA alleles at a false discovery rate of 0.05. A later analysis found that most CMV-associated TCR beta chains appeared HLA-restricted, with HLA associations seemingly driven largely by CMV exposure. Because HLA typing was missing for some donors at each locus, association tests included only the typed subset. A cluster of highly shared sequence variants was judged likely to be a technical artifact of the sequencing pipeline. A further reported finding was that TCR beta sequences accurately predicted the HLA-A and HLA-B alleles for most subjects in the first cohort. Some IMGT-functional V segments, including TRBV6-2 and TRBV6-3, could not be told apart with the 87-base-pair reads, so those segments were excluded. In a later genetic analysis, a missense DCLRE1C variant was associated with V-gene and J-gene trimming of TCR beta chains, and the association was replicated in an independent cohort. Correlated functional status among segregating V segments might be attributable to linkage disequilibrium, but an unknown experimental factor could not be ruled out. Broadly in line with IMGT annotations, most TCR beta V segments showed up in productive rearrangements about 87% or about 30% of the time in an earlier analysis of 587 of the donors. Roughly uniform sequencing depth across donors was assumed in presence/absence analyses, although this assumption may not hold. Compared with equally common non-associated chains, HLA-associated TCR beta chains in a later analysis were more clonally expanded and had lower generation probabilities. Across donors, most TCR sequences were observed very rarely, whereas some public TCRs were present in many individuals. CMV serostatus was the only immune exposure information available for the cohort. According to a later genetic analysis, donors in an Asian-associated ancestry cluster had fewer N-insertions in productive TCRs than the approximately 630-donor mean. The authors suggested that the approach could potentially be generalized to other disease states and immunological phenotypes. When HLA alleles, especially DR and DQ, strongly co-occurred, attributing TCR associations to individual alleles was difficult. In a later analysis, TCR association rates were found to vary across HLA loci, with the most associated TCRs seen for DRB1 alleles and the fewest for HLA-C alleles. In a later analysis, several top co-occurrence clusters were reported to appear linked to parvovirus B19, influenza, CMV and Epstein-Barr virus. In this cohort, only TCR beta chains were sequenced, and detectable features were limited by the absence of alpha or paired-chain data. In the study, some 160 TCR beta chains were listed as associated with cytomegalovirus. In vitro tests confirmed that a few of the cytomegalovirus-associated TCR beta chains recognize cytomegalovirus antigens. Because counts were too low, 15 to 20 rarely observed V segments, including chromosome 9 orphons, were excluded from the earlier analysis of some 590 of the donors.

Trimming leaves V shorter by 6 bases and J shorter by 4 bases, with the junction holding 6 bases beyond the gene matches. CDR3 length: 15 amino acids, cysteine to phenylalanine. The entry retains the CDR3 DNA only, 45 bases that are in frame from base 1. The germline V gene sets CDR1 to MNHNS and CDR2 to SASEGT. The cohort was made up of 500 to 800 healthy bone marrow donors. At the time of sampling, all cohort members were nominally healthy, though unrecorded immune exposures were likely present. The donor was CMV seronegative and was included in the group of hundreds of seronegative cohort members. A peripheral blood sample was provided by each donor, and peripheral blood mononuclear cells were used for TCR beta sequencing. Genomic DNA extraction from the blood cell samples was performed with the Qiagen DNeasy Blood Extraction Kit.

Sequenced input: PBMCs. The chain links TRBV6-1 with TRBJ1-5, with TRBD1 matching 10 junction bases. This receptor was obtained from a woman aged 45-60 years in good health and CMV-seronegative. The CDR3 corresponds to CASSRQGAPNQPQHF. The DNA sequence is given as TGTGCCAGCAGCAGACAGGGGGCCCCTAATCAGCCCCAGCATTTT.